A single sample gave rise to the 10 T cell receptor beta chains below, sequenced in a study of vaccination and CD4 T cells after COVID-19. Cultured CD4+ T-cell DNA underwent Oncomine TCR Beta short-read sequencing. TCRdb independently ran MiXCR on the PCR reads; one entry per CDR3 protein. The sample lists 20,000 to 25,000 distinct CDR3 sequences, over 50% occurring once. Treatment denoted: roughly 11-day PBMC culture with coronavirus spike peptide pools or control peptides (ViraFEST assay). The antigens these receptors bind are not known. Sequences were obtained from CD4+ T cells from blood, cultured in vitro. The receptors originated from a human donor who had recovered from COVID-19.

This sequence joins TRBV11-2 and TRBJ1-2, with a possible D match to TRBD1 (6 bases). V lost 5 bases and J 7 bases, leaving 17 bases between the germline ends. This CDR3 is 14 amino acids long. Germline CDR1 is SGHAT and CDR2 is FQNNGV. The CDR3 is CASSPTWGARGYTF. The CDR3 DNA reads TGTGCCAGCAGCCCCACGTGGGGGGCGCGTGGCTACACCTTC.

The rearrangement uses TRBV7-2 and TRBJ2-7, with 7 bases matching TRBD1. Germline lookup yields CDR1 SGHTA and CDR2 FQGNSA. The CDR3 runs to 15 residues. Germline trimming cut 5 bases from V and 2 bases from J; bases unmatched to any gene: 9. This chain's CDR3 is CASSPYRGRTYEQYF. DNA for the CDR3: TGTGCCAGCAGCCCATACAGGGGCCGGACCTACGAGCAGTACTTC.

The chain carries TRBV7-2 and TRBJ1-1; D unclear. This CDR3 region has 11 residues. V shed 0 bases and J shed 6 bases, with 2 bases lying between them. Germline V gene sequence: CDR1 SGHTA, CDR2 FQGNSA. CDR3 DNA sequence: TGTGCCAGCAGCTTAGCCTCTGAAGCTTTCTTT. This sequence encodes CASSLASEAFF.

The chain's CDR3 is CASSGQVDGYTF. CDR3 sequence (DNA): TGTGCCAGCAGTGGACAGGTGGATGGCTACACCTTC. This chain joins TRBV6-1 and TRBJ1-2, with D possibly being TRBD1 (6 bases). V dropped 4 bases and J dropped 6 bases, with 9 bases sitting between them. This CDR3 contains 12 residues. From germline, CDR1 is MNHNS and CDR2 SASEGT.

This clonotype was seen a handful of times. The genes are TRBV27 and TRBJ2-6; D not certain. The germline V gene encodes CDR1 MNHEY and CDR2 SMNVEV (reference sequence). This CDR3 region has 15 residues. Trimming shortened V by 6 bases and J by 0 bases, and 9 bases separated the two germline ends. The chain's CDR3 is CASSQFRSGANVLTF. The CDR3 nucleotides are TGTGCCAGCAGCCAATTCCGCTCTGGGGCCAACGTCCTGACTTTC.

The chain recombines TRBV12-3 or TRBV12-4 with TRBJ1-1; D is possibly TRBD1 (5 bases). V was shortened by 10 bases and J by 4 bases, with 16 bases between the two germline ends. The CDR3 spans 13 residues. CDR3 nucleotide sequence: TGTGCCACCACCGGGGGGAGGGCCACTGAAGCTTTCTTT. Amino acids: CATTGGRATEAFF.

This clonotype was recorded only once. This chain uses TRBV15 with TRBJ2-7; D unresolved. Trimming left V 0 bases short and J 6 bases short, with 21 bases between. The CDR3 spans 17 residues. The germline V gene encodes CDR1 LNHNV and CDR2 YYDKDF (reference sequence). The DNA for the CDR3 is TGTGCCACCAGCAGAGATAGTTTGAGGAACAGAGGAACCGAGCAGTACTTC. Its protein product is CATSRDSLRNRGTEQYF. The entire variable domain, with the rest obtained from reference TRBV15 and TRBJ2-7, is as follows: DAMVIQNPRYQVTQFGKPVTLSCSQTLNHNVMYWYQQKSSQAPKLLFHYYDKDFNNEADTPDNFQSRRPNTSFCFLDIRSPGLGDTAMYLCATSRDSLRNRGTEQYFGPGTRLTVT.

V gene TRBV3-1 combines with J gene TRBJ1-6; 8 bases are shared with TRBD1. Per germline, CDR1 LGHDT and CDR2 YNNKEL (reference sequence). The J segment lost 10 bases and the V segment lost 6 bases, leaving 8 bases of the junction unmatched. The CDR3 has 14 residues. The CDR3 coding sequence is TGTGCCAGCAGACTGGACAGGGTGGACTCACCCCTCCACTTT. It codes for CASRLDRVDSPLHF.

The chain links TRBV2 to TRBJ1-1; 9 nucleotides align to TRBD1. Trimming cost V 9 bases and J 1 base; bases outside gene matches: 12. The CDR3 runs 16 residues. The germline V gene encodes CDR1 SNHLY and CDR2 FYNNEI. As DNA, the CDR3 is TGTGCCAGTCCGGGACAGGGCCGAAAACGGAACACTGAAGCTTTCTTT. Translating it yields CASPGQGRKRNTEAFF.

The chain employs TRBV27 and TRBJ1-5; D remains ambiguous. Germline assignment: CDR1 MNHEY and CDR2 SMNVEV (reference sequence). V lost 0 bases to trimming and J lost 5 bases, with 11 bases between them. The CDR3 is made up of 15 amino acids. The DNA of the CDR3 is TGTGCCAGCAGTTTATCGGGATCTCCACATCAGCCCCAGCATTTT. Translating gives CASSLSGSPHQPQHF.